A single sample gave rise to the 29 T cell receptor beta chains below, sequenced in a study of OX40 agonist ivuxolimab in advanced cancers. Libraries were prepared by immunoSEQ multiplex PCR; TCRdb keeps only in-frame clonotypes and omits some of them. The table records 100,000 to 110,000 clones, 89% of them present only once. The input for sequencing was CD4+ or CD8+ T cells sorted from blood, taken in a trial of the OX40 agonist ivuxolimab. The receptors were sampled from an adult with an advanced solid tumor such as melanoma, head and neck, liver or kidney cancer.

This clone was picked up one time. This chain uses TRBV9 with TRBJ2-7, with D possibly matching TRBD1 (6 bases). The germline V gene has CDR1 SGDLS and CDR2 YYNGEE. The V gene lost 7 bases and the J gene lost 7 bases, with 24 bases spanning the gap. This CDR3 spans 15 amino acids. The CDR3 protein is CASPSPIGTNQEQYF. As DNA, the CDR3 is TGTGCCAGCCCTAGCCCTATCGGGACAAATCAAGAGCAGTACTTC.

This clone was counted once. The gene calls are TRBV7-8 and TRBJ2-7; TRBD1 aligns across 10 bases. V shed 1 base and J 6 bases; nucleotides not matched to a gene: 9. Germline CDR1 reads SGHVS; CDR2 reads FQNEAQ. The CDR3 consists of 16 residues. Written as DNA, the CDR3 is TGTGCCAGCAGCTTAGTATGCGGGACAGGGGCATGCGAGCAGTACTTC. Translating it yields CASSLVCGTGACEQYF.

The chain has TRBV5-1 and TRBJ1-2, with a possible D match to TRBD1 (6 bases). Germline V CDR1 and CDR2: SGHRS, YFSETQ. The CDR3 has 13 amino acids. Trimming removed 3 bases from V and 4 bases from J, with 10 bases in between. The CDR3 coding sequence is TGCGCCAGCAGCTCCGGACAGTTCTATGGCTACACCTTC. This codes for CASSSGQFYGYTF. Drawing the rest from reference TRBV5-1 and TRBJ1-2, the complete variable domain is KAGVTQTPRYLIKTRGQQVTLSCSPISGHRSVSWYQQTPGQGLQFLFEYFSETQRNKGNFPGRFSGRQFSNSRSEMNVSTLELGDSALYLCASSSGQFYGYTFGSGTRLTVV.

The chain couples TRBV18 to TRBJ2-3; D unresolved. The CDR3 extends over 14 amino acids. The V gene lost 3 bases and the J gene lost 6 bases, with 13 bases spanning the gap. Germline V CDR1 and CDR2: KGHSH, LQKENI. CDR3 loop: CASSPGIVGDTQYF. The CDR3 nucleotides read TGTGCCAGCTCACCGGGAATAGTGGGCGATACGCAGTATTTT.

The genes are TRBV27 and TRBJ2-1; D is undetermined. The length of the CDR3 is 12 residues. Germline values: CDR1 MNHEY, CDR2 SMNVEV (reference sequence). V gave up 2 bases and J gave up 7 bases, with 6 bases separating them. The CDR3 coding sequence is TGTGCCAGCAGTTTAGTGGGTAATGAGCAGTTCTTC. Encoded protein: CASSLVGNEQFF.

The chain joins TRBV5-1 to TRBJ1-1; D call uncertain. CDR1 is SGHRS and CDR2 is YFSETQ in the germline V gene. Trimming shortened V by 1 base and J by 2 bases, and 15 bases separated the two germline ends. The CDR3 is 16 residues long. The CDR3 spells CASSLNEHRSNTEAFF. The CDR3 DNA is TGCGCCAGCAGCTTGAACGAACACCGGTCTAACACTGAAGCTTTCTTT.

The chain links TRBV13 to TRBJ2-2, with D perhaps matching TRBD1 (6 bases). V lost 5 bases, J lost 5 bases, and 12 bases lay in between. The CDR3 sequence is 14 residues long. Germline CDR1 and CDR2: PRHDT and FYEKMQ (reference sequence). In DNA, the CDR3 is TGTGCCAGCAGCCTCCCTCAGGGGACCGGGGAGCTGTTTTTT. Translation: CASSLPQGTGELFF.

V and J are TRBV19 and TRBJ1-5; 9 bases are a match to TRBD1. Trimming at V came to 0 bases and at J to 4 bases, leaving 1 base not matched to a gene. The CDR3 covers 15 residues. The germline V gene has CDR1 LNHDA and CDR2 SQIVND (reference sequence). CDR3 protein: CASSIEGTGNQPQHF. CDR3 in DNA: TGTGCCAGTAGTATAGAGGGGACAGGGAATCAGCCCCAGCATTTT.

The rearrangement links TRBV19 to TRBJ1-2, with D perhaps matching TRBD1 (6 bases). The ends were cut back, 7 bases at V and 4 bases at J, with 22 bases in the middle. Germline V gene sequence: CDR1 LNHDA, CDR2 SQIVND (reference sequence). The CDR3 contains 16 residues. CDR3 sequence (DNA): TGTGCCAGTACCAATAACCCCACAGGGTACCTCTATGGCTACACCTTC. It translates to CASTNNPTGYLYGYTF.

The rearrangement uses TRBV5-6 and TRBJ2-1, with D unresolved. The CDR3 covers 15 residues. From germline, CDR1 is SGHDT and CDR2 YYEEEE. The V end lost 5 bases, the J end lost 4 bases, and 16 bases lay between the germline ends. Here the CDR3 reads CASSSVTEPYNEQFF. The CDR3 DNA is TGTGCCAGCAGTTCTGTCACAGAGCCTTACAATGAGCAGTTCTTC.

The chain couples TRBV7-6 to TRBJ1-3; D call uncertain. Germline assignment: CDR1 SGHVS and CDR2 FNYEAQ. V was pared by 0 bases and J by 0 bases, with 9 bases between. The CDR3 contains 16 residues. CDR3 sequence: CASSLAQAPSGNTIYF. The CDR3 region has the DNA TGTGCCAGCAGCTTAGCGCAGGCCCCCTCTGGAAACACCATATATTTT.

This sequence joins TRBV15 and TRBJ2-1, with TRBD2 matching 9 bases. CDR1 is LNHNV and CDR2 is YYDKDF in the germline V gene (reference sequence). The length of the CDR3 is 15 residues. With 5 bases clipped from V and 2 bases from J, the junction kept 4 bases outside the gene matches. CDR3 protein: CATSRSGGPYNEQFF. The CDR3 DNA reads TGTGCCACCAGCCGTAGCGGGGGCCCCTACAATGAGCAGTTCTTC.

This clone was detected only a few times. CDR3 sequence: CASSYGTGVNTEAFF. Written as DNA, the CDR3 is TGTGCCAGCAGTTACGGGACAGGGGTGAACACTGAAGCTTTCTTT. The chain combines TRBV6-6 with TRBJ1-1; TRBD1 aligns across 10 bases. Unmatched junction bases numbered 0, after V lost 2 bases and J lost 0 bases. The germline V gene encodes CDR1 MNHNY and CDR2 SVGAGI (reference sequence). This CDR3 region has 15 residues.

There are a few counts of this clone. The chain couples TRBV27 to TRBJ2-7, with D maybe TRBD1 (6 bases). Germline CDR1 reads MNHEY; CDR2 reads SMNVEV (reference sequence). The CDR3 sequence is 14 residues long. V dropped 0 bases and J dropped 7 bases, with 13 bases sitting between them. The DNA for the CDR3 is TGTGCCAGCAGTTTATCTAACAGGGTTGGTGAGCAGTACTTC. Its protein is CASSLSNRVGEQYF.

The CDR3 loop reads CASGGRDAYNSPLHF. The CDR3 nucleotides read TGTGCCAGCGGGGGGAGGGACGCCTATAATTCACCCCTCCACTTT. The chain combines TRBV2 with TRBJ1-6; D possibly corresponds to TRBD1 (5 bases). The germline CDR1 and CDR2 sequences are SNHLY and FYNNEI. V lost 8 bases and J 2 bases, leaving 13 bases between the germline ends. This CDR3 spans 15 amino acids.

This chain uses TRBV5-1 with TRBJ2-1; a possible D gene is TRBD2 (6 bases). The V end lost 4 bases, the J end lost 9 bases, and 23 bases lay between the germline ends. The CDR3 has 16 residues. The germline V gene has CDR1 SGHRS and CDR2 YFSETQ. The CDR3 sequence is CASSGTGTGKRGEQFF. CDR3 bases: TGCGCCAGCAGCGGAACCGGGACTGGGAAGCGCGGTGAGCAGTTCTTC.

The chain carries TRBV6-5 and TRBJ1-5; D is possibly TRBD1 (6 bases). The ends were cut back, 10 bases at V and 0 bases at J, with 16 bases in the middle. The CDR3 spans 15 residues. Germline values: CDR1 MNHEY, CDR2 SVGAGI. Here the CDR3 reads CATSGGQNSNQPQHF. The CDR3, as DNA: TGTGCCACCTCCGGCGGACAGAATAGCAATCAGCCCCAGCATTTT.

V and J are TRBV5-8 and TRBJ2-5; D is unresolved. Germline V CDR1 and CDR2: SGHTS, YDEGEE. This CDR3 has 15 amino acids. V shed 0 bases and J shed 1 base, with 10 bases lying between them. The CDR3 DNA sequence: TGTGCCAGCAGCTTGGAGGGCAGCGTCCAAGAGACCCAGTACTTC. Its translation is CASSLEGSVQETQYF. The variable domain in full, with the rest retrieved from reference TRBV5-8 and TRBJ2-5, is EAGVTQSPTHLIKTRGQQATLRCSPISGHTSVYWYQQALGLGLQFLLWYDEGEERNRGNFPPRFSGRQFPNYSSELNVNALELEDSALYLCASSLEGSVQETQYFGPGTRLLVL.

The J gene is TRBJ2-5, the V gene TRBV10-3, with 7 nucleotides matching TRBD2. The length of the CDR3 is 14 residues. V lost 5 bases and J lost 2; bases outside the gene matches: 5. Looked up from germline, CDR1 is ENHRY and CDR2 is SYGVKD. CDR3 DNA sequence: TGTGCCATCAGTCCGGTGGGAGGGCAAGAGACCCAGTACTTC. Translation: CAISPVGGQETQYF.

This clone was picked up one time. The germline gene is not matched at one end of the junction; a read error may be the cause. This chain joins TRBV9 and TRBJ2-2; D gene ambiguous. Germline V lookup: CDR1 SGDLS, CDR2 YYNGEE. This CDR3 is built from 16 residues. The CDR3 region is CAGSVDRAPNTGELFF. The CDR3 coding sequence is TGTGCCGGCAGCGTAGATAGGGCTCCGAACACCGGGGAGCTGTTTTTT.

As DNA, the CDR3 is TGTGCCAGCAGTGAAAGTTGGAAAAGTTACGAGCAGTACTTC. Translation: CASSESWKSYEQYF. The V gene is TRBV6-1, the J gene TRBJ2-7; no definite D call. V dropped 2 bases and J dropped 4 bases, with 12 bases sitting between them. Germline V gene data show CDR1 as MNHNS and CDR2 as SASEGT. CDR3 size: 14 residues.

The rearrangement uses TRBV7-7 and TRBJ1-3, with 7 bases identical to TRBD1. The germline V gene has CDR1 SSHAT and CDR2 FNYEAQ (reference sequence). The CDR3 covers 18 residues. Unmatched junction bases numbered 13, after V lost 5 bases and J lost 0 bases. The CDR3, as DNA: TGTGCCAGCAGCCCAGACCTTACAGGGGCCACCTCTGGAAACACCATATATTTT. As protein: CASSPDLTGATSGNTIYF.

Only one count was recorded for this clone. The V gene is TRBV6-1, the J gene TRBJ2-7; D gene unclear. The germline V gene encodes CDR1 MNHNS and CDR2 SASEGT. The V gene lost 2 bases and the J gene lost 2 bases, with 10 bases spanning the gap. CDR3 length equals 14 residues. The CDR3 loop reads CASSESGRTYEQYF. CDR3 nucleotide sequence: TGTGCCAGCAGTGAATCTGGCCGAACCTACGAGCAGTACTTC.

The chain has TRBV5-4 and TRBJ2-5; TRBD2 agrees at 8 bases. CDR1 and CDR2 (germline): SGHNT, YYREEE (reference sequence). The CDR3 covers 16 residues. Trimming at V came to 5 bases and at J to 5 bases, leaving 14 bases not matched to a gene. The CDR3 bases are TGTGCCAGCAGAGGCGGGAGCGGCGGGAGGAGGGAGACCCAGTACTTC. Its protein product is CASRGGSGGRRETQYF.

The rearrangement links TRBV14 to TRBJ2-2; no clear D gene. The CDR3 is 13 amino acids. The V gene lost 8 bases and the J gene lost 2 bases, with 9 bases spanning the gap. Germline CDR1 is SGHDN and CDR2 is FVKESK. CDR3 sequence: CASQPVNTGELFF. CDR3 DNA sequence: TGTGCCAGCCAACCAGTCAACACCGGGGAGCTGTTTTTT.

V usage is TRBV5-1 and J usage is TRBJ2-7; no reliable D call. Trimming removed 4 bases from V and 1 base from J, with 21 bases in between. CDR1 SGHRS and CDR2 YFSETQ come from the germline V gene. This CDR3 has 17 residues. In DNA form, the CDR3 reads TGCGCCAGCAGCCCCTGGGGTGCTCTGGTCGGGTCCTACGAGCAGTACTTC. The encoded protein is CASSPWGALVGSYEQYF.

The rearrangement links TRBV4-1 to TRBJ2-1, with a weak D call TRBD2 (5 bases). The CDR3 covers 15 residues. With 3 bases removed from V and 4 bases from J, the gap between germline ends came to 13 bases. Germline V CDR1 and CDR2: MGHRA, YSYEKL. This CDR3 reads CASSHGDGKYNEQFF. The CDR3 bases are TGCGCCAGCAGCCACGGGGATGGGAAGTACAATGAGCAGTTCTTC.

V and J are TRBV7-9 and TRBJ1-2, with 9 bases matching TRBD1. The germline gives CDR1 SEHNR, CDR2 FQNEAQ (reference sequence). V was clipped by 2 bases and J by 4 bases; unmatched bases: 2. The CDR3 consists of 14 residues. CDR3 amino acids: CASSLTTGGYGYTF. The CDR3 nucleotides read TGTGCCAGCAGCTTAACGACAGGGGGCTATGGCTACACCTTC.

The chain joins TRBV5-1 to TRBJ2-6; D not resolved. This CDR3 has 16 residues. Germline V gene lookup returns CDR1 SGHRS and CDR2 YFSETQ. V was trimmed by 1 base and J by 0 bases, leaving 8 bases between them. The CDR3 DNA follows: TGCGCCAGCAGCTTGCCCAGACCCTCTGGGGCCAACGTCCTGACTTTC. Its translation is CASSLPRPSGANVLTF.